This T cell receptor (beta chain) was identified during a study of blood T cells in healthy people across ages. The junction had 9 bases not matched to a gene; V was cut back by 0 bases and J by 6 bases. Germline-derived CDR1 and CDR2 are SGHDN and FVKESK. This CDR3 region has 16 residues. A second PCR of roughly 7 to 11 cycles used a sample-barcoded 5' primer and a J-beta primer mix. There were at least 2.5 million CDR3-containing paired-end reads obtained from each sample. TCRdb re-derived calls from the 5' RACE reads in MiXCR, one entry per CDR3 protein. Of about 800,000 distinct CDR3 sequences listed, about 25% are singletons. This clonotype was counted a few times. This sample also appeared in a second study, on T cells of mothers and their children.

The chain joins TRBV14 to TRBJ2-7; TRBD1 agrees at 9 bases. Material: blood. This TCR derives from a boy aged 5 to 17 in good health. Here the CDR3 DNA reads TGTGCCAGCAGCCAAGAGCCCGGGACAGGGAAAGGCGAGCAGTACTTC. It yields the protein CASSQEPGTGKGEQYF. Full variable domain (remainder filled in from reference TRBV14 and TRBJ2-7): EAGVTQFPSHSVIEKGQTVTLRCDPISGHDNLYWYRRVMGKEIKFLLHFVKESKQDESGMPNNRFLAERTGGTYSTLKVQPAELEDSGVYFCASSQEPGTGKGEQYFGPGTRLTVT.